This T cell receptor (beta chain) came from a study of T cells in Graves' hyperthyroidism and ophthalmopathy. The germline V gene encodes CDR1 SQVTM and CDR2 ANQGSEA. V lost 6 bases, J lost 10 bases, and 4 bases stayed unmatched. CDR3 length equals 11 residues. Amplification yielded TCR beta CDR3 regions, with RNA transcripts as the source. First-round RT-PCR targeting the TCR CDR3 was performed with the HTBI primer set. TCRdb processed the multiplex PCR reads anew with MiXCR; each CDR3 protein has one entry. Of about 640,000 distinct CDR3 sequences listed, nearly 45% are singletons. This TCR was sampled from an adult man with Graves' disease, either hyperthyroidism or ophthalmopathy (not recorded which). V is TRBV29-1 and J is TRBJ1-5, with 9 positions matching TRBD1. What was sequenced was peripheral blood or thyroid tissue (not recorded which). CDR3 protein: CSVGQGKPQHF. The DNA for the CDR3 is TGCAGCGTCGGACAGGGGAAACCCCAGCATTTT.